This is a list of T cell receptor beta chains from one sample in a study of read filtering for tumor transcriptome and immune sequencing. TCRdb recomputed calls from the reads with MiXCR, one row per CDR3 protein. This table has about 47,000 distinct CDR3 sequences, 12% appearing once. The sample taken for sequencing was a population of CD138-negative cells sorted from bone marrow. The receptors derive from a donor aged 40 or older with multiple myeloma. Both conserved end residues are part of each CDR3. The D gene is left open where the match is weak. Size is stated for part of the rows, as once, few or many counts, or as a class when the clone is expanded.

j_call d_call cdr3_length clone_size v_call cdr3_aa cdr3_nt
TRBJ1-5 - 13 many TRBV19 CASSPDIDQPQHF TGTGCCAGTAGCCCGGACATTGATCAGCCCCAGCATTTT
TRBJ2-3 - 14 few TRBV6-5 CASSLGGPVDMQYF TGTGCCAGCAGTTTAGGGGGTCCGGTAGATATGCAGTATTTT
TRBJ2-3 TRBD2 14 many TRBV7-2 CASSLGLATDTQYF TGTGCCAGCAGCCTAGGACTAGCTACAGATACGCAGTATTTT
TRBJ2-3 TRBD2 15 many TRBV30 CAWRKGGSGTDTQYF TGTGCCTGGAGGAAGGGCGGGAGTGGCACAGATACGCAGTATTTT
TRBJ2-1 - 13 many TRBV6-5 CASSPSPTREQFF TGTGCCAGCAGTCCTAGTCCTACGAGGGAGCAGTTCTTC
TRBJ2-1 TRBD2 15 many TRBV11-2 CASSGGTSGYNEQFF TGTGCCAGCAGCGGAGGGACTAGCGGGTACAATGAGCAGTTCTTC
TRBJ1-2 - 14 many TRBV20-1 CSARDSAAGNGYTF TGCAGTGCTAGAGATTCAGCTGCGGGGAATGGCTACACCTTC
TRBJ2-1 - 14 many TRBV6-2/TRBV6-3 CASSYSPGVPEQFF TGTGCCAGCAGTTACTCTCCAGGGGTCCCTGAGCAGTTCTTC
TRBJ2-1 TRBD2 15 many TRBV11-2 CASSLIILADNEQFF TGTGCCAGCAGCTTAATTATCCTAGCGGACAATGAGCAGTTCTTC
TRBJ2-1 - 12 many TRBV20-1 CSASRQYNEQFF TGCAGTGCTAGTCGTCAGTACAATGAGCAGTTCTTC
TRBJ2-1 TRBD1 16 many TRBV10-2 CASSRPDRGGYNEQFF TGCGCCAGCAGTAGACCGGACAGGGGCGGATACAATGAGCAGTTCTTC
TRBJ1-5 - 13 many TRBV29-1 CSVGGAGNQPQHF TGCAGCGTTGGGGGGGCCGGCAATCAGCCCCAGCATTTT
TRBJ2-3 TRBD2 14 many TRBV10-3 CASSILASTDTQYF TGTGCCAGCAGTATACTAGCGTCCACAGATACGCAGTATTTT
TRBJ2-7 - 14 many TRBV7-2 CASSSKVLSYEQYF TGTGCCAGCAGCTCAAAGGTCCTATCCTACGAGCAGTACTTC
TRBJ2-1 TRBD2 14 - TRBV6-2/TRBV6-3 CASSYWGLANEQFF TGTGCCAGCAGTTACTGGGGACTAGCGAATGAGCAGTTCTTC
TRBJ2-7 - 14 many TRBV7-2 CASSPGTRSYEQYF TGTGCCAGCAGCCCCGGGACTCGGTCCTACGAGCAGTACTTC
TRBJ1-4 TRBD1 13 few TRBV29-1 CSVESGGDEKRFF TGCAGCGTTGAGTCAGGGGGCGATGAAAAACGGTTTTTT
TRBJ2-7 - 13 many TRBV7-9 CASSLDGLGEQYF TGTGCCAGCAGCTTAGACGGGCTTGGCGAGCAGTACTTC
TRBJ1-1 - 15 many TRBV5-1 CASSPQVGMNTEAFF TGCGCCAGCAGCCCCCAGGTAGGCATGAACACTGAAGCTTTCTTT
TRBJ2-4 TRBD2 18 many TRBV3-1 CASSHSSGRSFGKNIQYF TGTGCCAGCAGCCATTCTAGCGGGAGGAGCTTTGGCAAAAACATTCAGTACTTC
TRBJ2-3 - 17 many TRBV27 CASSSHLNRGGRSTQYF TGTGCCAGCAGTTCTCACCTCAACAGGGGAGGTAGAAGTACGCAGTATTTT
TRBJ2-4 TRBD2 16 many TRBV5-5 CASSLGSSGSSDIQYF TGTGCCAGCAGCTTGGGCTCTAGCGGGAGTTCGGACATTCAGTACTTC
TRBJ2-3 TRBD1 12 many TRBV3-1 CASSLQGATQYF TGTGCCAGCAGCCTACAGGGGGCTACGCAGTATTTT
TRBJ1-5 - 16 many TRBV20-1 CSAVKDGTRNNQPQHF TGCAGTGCCGTAAAAGACGGGACGCGGAATAATCAGCCCCAGCATTTT
TRBJ2-5 TRBD2 14 few TRBV5-1 CASDSGGPGETQYF TGCGCCAGCGACTCGGGAGGGCCAGGGGAGACCCAGTACTTC
TRBJ2-3 - 15 - TRBV25-1 CASSEPGGGTDTQYF TGTGCCAGCAGTGAACCAGGAGGGGGCACGGATACGCAGTACTTT
TRBJ2-2 - 16 many TRBV19 CASSPNGGINTGELFF TGTGCCAGTAGTCCCAACGGTGGGATTAACACCGGGGAGCTGTTTTTT
TRBJ2-5 - 10 many TRBV29-1 CSVAQETQYF TGCAGCGTTGCGCAAGAGACCCAGTACTTC
TRBJ2-1 - 16 many TRBV12-3/TRBV12-4 CASSLSASGAYNEQFF TGTGCCAGCAGTTTATCGGCCTCGGGGGCCTACAATGAGCAGTTCTTC
TRBJ2-5 TRBD1 16 - TRBV28 CASSLFPGQGGETQYF TGTGCCAGCAGTTTATTCCCGGGACAGGGGGGAGAGACCCAGTACTTC
TRBJ2-1 - 14 medium-sized TRBV28 CASSPRTHYNEQFF TGTGCCAGCAGTCCGCGGACCCATTACAATGAGCAGTTCTTC
TRBJ2-7 - 14 many TRBV20-1 CSARALRTSYEQYF TGCAGTGCTAGAGCCTTACGAACTTCCTACGAGCAGTACTTC
TRBJ2-1 TRBD2 14 many TRBV30 CAGGLASSYNEQFF TGTGCCGGGGGACTAGCGAGCTCCTACAATGAGCAGTTCTTC
TRBJ2-1 TRBD2 15 once TRBV2 CASSQGTSVRDEQFF TGTGCCAGCAGTCAAGGGACTAGCGTACGGGATGAGCAGTTCTTC
TRBJ2-1 TRBD1 17 many TRBV15 CATSRDPVGQGVTEQFF TGTGCCACCAGCAGAGATCCGGTAGGACAGGGCGTTACTGAGCAGTTCTTC
TRBJ2-5 - 16 many TRBV20-1 CSARDQGLAVGETQYF TGCAGTGCTAGAGACCAGGGGCTAGCGGTCGGTGAGACCCAGTACTTC
TRBJ2-2 - 13 many TRBV30 CACYSMGAGELFF TGTGCCTGTTACTCAATGGGGGCCGGGGAGCTGTTTTTT
TRBJ2-7 - 12 many TRBV23-1 CASRGSSYEQYF TGCGCCAGCAGGGGTTCCTCCTACGAGCAGTACTTC
TRBJ2-5 TRBD2 17 many TRBV5-4 CASSSGGSGRGGETQYF TGTGCCAGCAGCTCCGGCGGTAGCGGGAGGGGGGGTGAGACCCAGTACTTC
TRBJ2-6 - 14 many TRBV29-1 CSVVFGTGANVLTF TGCAGCGTTGTTTTCGGAACTGGGGCCAACGTCCTGACTTTC
TRBJ2-5 TRBD1 16 many TRBV4-1 CASSLFPGQSQETQYF TGCGCCAGCAGCCTATTCCCGGGACAGAGCCAAGAGACCCAGTACTTC
TRBJ2-5 TRBD2 15 - TRBV6-6 CASDAGGVGQETQYF TGTGCCAGCGACGCGGGAGGGGTCGGGCAAGAGACCCAGTACTTC